The T cell receptor beta chain under discussion was sequenced for a study of shared clonotypes between healthy human individuals. Findings and caveats of the study: Among donors, clonotype sharing was expected to be affected by sequencing depth.

The data were produced by immunoSEQ multiplex PCR, yet TCRdb's version contains in-frame clones alone and is incomplete. The sample consists of 550,000 to 700,000 clones, 60% to 75% of them appearing once. The CDR3 is made up of 16 amino acids. Between the trimmed V and J ends, which lost 7 bases and 2 bases, there was a span of 17 bases. Germline V lookup: CDR1 LNHDA, CDR2 SQIVND (reference sequence). Comments on this clone: No antigen is known for it.

The rearrangement links TRBV19 to TRBJ1-4, with D possibly TRBD1 on 6 matching bases. The TCR comes from a woman in her twenties or thirties in good health. Sequences were obtained from memory CD4+ T cells sorted from blood. The subset is: CD45RA-negative fraction. The DNA for the CDR3 is TGTGCCAGTACTCCAGGGTGGCAGGGGACTAATGAAAAACTGTTTTTT. Its protein product is CASTPGWQGTNEKLFF. The whole variable domain, filled in from reference TRBV19 and TRBJ1-4, reads DGGITQSPKYLFRKEGQNVTLSCEQNLNHDAMYWYRQDPGQGLRLIYYSQIVNDFQKGDIAEGYSVSREKKESFPLTVTSAQKNPTAFYLCASTPGWQGTNEKLFFGSGTQLSVL.